The clone carrying this T cell receptor (beta chain) was recorded at least ten times. Its antigen is still unknown. TCRdb called the 5' RACE reads again in MiXCR, with one record for every CDR3 protein. This sample has about 130,000 distinct CDR3 sequences; 16% occur once, and the top ten carry roughly 14%. These data come from a study of T-cell memory formation after mild COVID-19. Study conclusions and caveats: Clones contracting day 15 to 85 were balanced CD4/CD8; later expanders leaned CD4+. Memory from before infection featured some responding clones, which suggests cross-reactive memory joined. What remained unconfirmed was the SARS-CoV-2 specificity of second-wave clones peaking on day 37.

Trimming pared 2 bases from V and 4 bases from J, leaving 12 bases between. The CDR3 covers 14 residues. Germline CDR1 reads DFQATT; CDR2 reads SNEGSKA (reference sequence). Material for sequencing was PBMCs or a T cell subset sorted from them (not recorded which). The chain links TRBV20-1 to TRBJ2-1; no reliable D call. This TCR derives from an adult woman who had mild COVID-19 (a few samples of this study predate the infection). Cell type and time point are not known. CDR3 sequence reads: CSARRADLYNEQFF. The CDR3 DNA is TGCAGTGCTAGAAGGGCGGACCTATACAATGAGCAGTTCTTC.